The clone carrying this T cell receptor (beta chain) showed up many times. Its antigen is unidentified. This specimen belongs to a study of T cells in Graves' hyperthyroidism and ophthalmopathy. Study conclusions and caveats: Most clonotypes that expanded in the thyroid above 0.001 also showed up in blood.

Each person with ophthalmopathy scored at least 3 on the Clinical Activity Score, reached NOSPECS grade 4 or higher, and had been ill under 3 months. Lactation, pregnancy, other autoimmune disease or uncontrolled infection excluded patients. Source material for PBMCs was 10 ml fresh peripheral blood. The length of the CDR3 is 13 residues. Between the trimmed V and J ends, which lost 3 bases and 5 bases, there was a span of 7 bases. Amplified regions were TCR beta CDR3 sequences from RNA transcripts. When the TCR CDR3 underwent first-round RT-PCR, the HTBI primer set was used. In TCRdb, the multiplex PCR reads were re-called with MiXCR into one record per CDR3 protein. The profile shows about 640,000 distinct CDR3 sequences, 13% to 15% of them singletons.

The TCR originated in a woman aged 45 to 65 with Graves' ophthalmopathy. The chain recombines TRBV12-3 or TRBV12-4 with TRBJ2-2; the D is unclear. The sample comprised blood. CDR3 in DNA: TGTGCCAGCAGTTTTGTGGAGACCGGGGAGCTGTTTTTT. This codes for CASSFVETGELFF.